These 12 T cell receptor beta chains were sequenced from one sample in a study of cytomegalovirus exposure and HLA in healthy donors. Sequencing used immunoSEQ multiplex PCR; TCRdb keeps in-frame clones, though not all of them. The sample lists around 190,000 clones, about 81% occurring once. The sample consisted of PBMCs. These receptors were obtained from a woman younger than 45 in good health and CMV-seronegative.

The CDR3 bases are TGCGCCAGCAGGGACTCGGACACCGGGGAGCTGTTTTTT. Translation gives CASRDSDTGELFF. This chain joins TRBV5-1 and TRBJ2-2; tentative D call: TRBD2 (5 bases). The length of the CDR3 is 13 residues. V was cut by 5 bases and J by 3 bases, with 8 bases left in between. CDR1 and CDR2 (germline): SGHRS, YFSETQ.

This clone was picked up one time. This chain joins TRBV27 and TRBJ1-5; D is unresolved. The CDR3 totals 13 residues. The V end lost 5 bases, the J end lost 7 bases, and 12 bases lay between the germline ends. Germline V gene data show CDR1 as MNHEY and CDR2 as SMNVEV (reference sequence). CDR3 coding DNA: TGTGCCAGCAGTCCCATAGCCGGCCAGCCCCAGCATTTT. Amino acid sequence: CASSPIAGQPQHF.

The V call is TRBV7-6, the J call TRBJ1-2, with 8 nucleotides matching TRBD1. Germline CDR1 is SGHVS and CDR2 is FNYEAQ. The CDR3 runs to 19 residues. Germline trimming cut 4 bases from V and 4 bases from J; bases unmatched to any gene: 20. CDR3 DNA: TGTGCCAGCAGCTCAGGACCCGGGACAGGACTATCCCTAGGCTATGGCTACACCTTC. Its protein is CASSSGPGTGLSLGYGYTF.

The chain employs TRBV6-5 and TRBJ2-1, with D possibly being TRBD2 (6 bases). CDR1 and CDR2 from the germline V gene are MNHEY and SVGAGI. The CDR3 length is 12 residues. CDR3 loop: CPGGDRYNEQFF. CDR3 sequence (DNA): TGTCCCGGCGGGGACCGATACAATGAGCAGTTCTTC.

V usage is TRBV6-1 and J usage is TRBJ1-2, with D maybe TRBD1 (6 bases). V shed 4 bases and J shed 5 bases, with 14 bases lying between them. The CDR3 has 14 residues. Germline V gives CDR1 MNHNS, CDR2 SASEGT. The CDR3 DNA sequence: TGTGCCAGCAGTGTTAGCTGGGGGCAATATGGCTACACCTTC. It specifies CASSVSWGQYGYTF.

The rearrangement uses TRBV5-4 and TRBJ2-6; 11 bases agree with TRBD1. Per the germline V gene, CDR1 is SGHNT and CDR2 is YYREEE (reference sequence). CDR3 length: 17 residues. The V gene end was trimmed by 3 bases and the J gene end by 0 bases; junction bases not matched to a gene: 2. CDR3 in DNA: TGTGCCAGCAGCTGGGGGACAGGGGGCTCTGGGGCCAACGTCCTGACTTTC. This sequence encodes CASSWGTGGSGANVLTF.

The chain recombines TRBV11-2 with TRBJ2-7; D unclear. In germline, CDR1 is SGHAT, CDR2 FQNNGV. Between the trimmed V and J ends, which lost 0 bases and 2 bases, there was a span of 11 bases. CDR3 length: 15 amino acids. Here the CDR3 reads CASSLDLSFAYEQYF. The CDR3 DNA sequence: TGTGCCAGCAGCTTAGATCTAAGTTTTGCCTACGAGCAGTACTTC.

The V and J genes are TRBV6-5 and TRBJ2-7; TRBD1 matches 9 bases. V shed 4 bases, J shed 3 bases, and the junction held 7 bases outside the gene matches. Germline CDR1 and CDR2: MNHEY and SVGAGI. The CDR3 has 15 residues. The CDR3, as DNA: TGTGCCAGCAGTTTCGGGACAGGGTTTGTCTACGAGCAGTACTTC. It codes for CASSFGTGFVYEQYF.

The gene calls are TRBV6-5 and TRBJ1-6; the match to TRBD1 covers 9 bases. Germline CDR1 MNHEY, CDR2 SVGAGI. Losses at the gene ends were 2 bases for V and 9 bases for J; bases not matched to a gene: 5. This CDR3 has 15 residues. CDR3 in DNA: TGTGCCAGCAGTTACCAGACAGGGGGTCTTTCACCCCTCCACTTT. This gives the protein CASSYQTGGLSPLHF.

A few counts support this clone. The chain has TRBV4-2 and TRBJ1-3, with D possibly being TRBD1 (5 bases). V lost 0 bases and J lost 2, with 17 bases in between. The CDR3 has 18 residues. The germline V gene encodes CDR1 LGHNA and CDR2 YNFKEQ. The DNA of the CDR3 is TGTGCCAGCAGCCAAGAGCTCACCGTGCAGGGAACTGGAAACACCATATATTTT. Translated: CASSQELTVQGTGNTIYF.

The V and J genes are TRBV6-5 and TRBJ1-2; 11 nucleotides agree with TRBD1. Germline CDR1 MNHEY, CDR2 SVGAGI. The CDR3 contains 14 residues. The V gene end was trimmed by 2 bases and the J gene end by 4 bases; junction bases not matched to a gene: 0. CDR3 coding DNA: TGTGCCAGCAGTTACGGGACAGGGGGCTATGGCTACACCTTC. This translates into CASSYGTGGYGYTF.

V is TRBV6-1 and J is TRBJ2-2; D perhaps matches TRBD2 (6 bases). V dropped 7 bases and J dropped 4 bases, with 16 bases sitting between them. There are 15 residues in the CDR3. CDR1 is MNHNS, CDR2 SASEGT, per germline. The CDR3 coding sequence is TGTGCCAGCATAGGGACCGGGAGATTCACCGGGGAGCTGTTTTTT. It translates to CASIGTGRFTGELFF.